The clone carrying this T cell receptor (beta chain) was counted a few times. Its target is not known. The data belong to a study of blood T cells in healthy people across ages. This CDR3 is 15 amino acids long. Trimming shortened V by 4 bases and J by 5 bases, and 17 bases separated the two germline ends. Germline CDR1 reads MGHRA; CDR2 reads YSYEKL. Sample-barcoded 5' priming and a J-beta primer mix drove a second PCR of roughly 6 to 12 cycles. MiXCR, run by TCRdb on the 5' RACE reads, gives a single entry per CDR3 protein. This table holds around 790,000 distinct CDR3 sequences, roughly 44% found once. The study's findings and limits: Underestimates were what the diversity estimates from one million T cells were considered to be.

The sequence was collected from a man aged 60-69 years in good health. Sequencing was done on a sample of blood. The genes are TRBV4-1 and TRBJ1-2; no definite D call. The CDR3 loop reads CASSRRGRPEYGYTF. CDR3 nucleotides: TGCGCCAGCAGCCGGAGAGGCAGGCCCGAATATGGCTACACCTTC.